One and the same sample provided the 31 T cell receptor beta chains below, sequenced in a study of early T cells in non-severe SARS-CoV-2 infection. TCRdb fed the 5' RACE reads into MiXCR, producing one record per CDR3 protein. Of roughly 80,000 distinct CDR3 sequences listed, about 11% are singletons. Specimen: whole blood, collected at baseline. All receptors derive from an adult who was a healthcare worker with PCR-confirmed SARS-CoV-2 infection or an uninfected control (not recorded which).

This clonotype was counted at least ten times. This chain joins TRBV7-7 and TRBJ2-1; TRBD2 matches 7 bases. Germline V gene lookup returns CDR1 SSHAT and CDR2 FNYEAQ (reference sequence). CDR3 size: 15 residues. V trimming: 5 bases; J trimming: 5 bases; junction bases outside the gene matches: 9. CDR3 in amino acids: CASSPKAGNHNEQFF. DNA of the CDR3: TGTGCCAGCAGCCCTAAAGCGGGGAACCACAATGAGCAGTTCTTC.

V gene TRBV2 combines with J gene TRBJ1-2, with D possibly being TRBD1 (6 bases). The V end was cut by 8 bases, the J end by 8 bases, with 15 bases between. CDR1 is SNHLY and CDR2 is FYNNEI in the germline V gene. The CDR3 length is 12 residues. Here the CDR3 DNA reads TGTGCCAGCGGGGGGGCCCAAGTAGGCTACACCTTC. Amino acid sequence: CASGGAQVGYTF.

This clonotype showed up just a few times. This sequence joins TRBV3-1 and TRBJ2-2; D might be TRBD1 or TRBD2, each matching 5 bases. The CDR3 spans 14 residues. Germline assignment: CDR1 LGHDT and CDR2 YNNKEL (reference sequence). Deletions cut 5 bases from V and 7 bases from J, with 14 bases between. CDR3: CASSSRDANGELFF. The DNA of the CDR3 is TGTGCCAGCAGCTCCCGGGACGCAAACGGGGAGCTGTTTTTT.

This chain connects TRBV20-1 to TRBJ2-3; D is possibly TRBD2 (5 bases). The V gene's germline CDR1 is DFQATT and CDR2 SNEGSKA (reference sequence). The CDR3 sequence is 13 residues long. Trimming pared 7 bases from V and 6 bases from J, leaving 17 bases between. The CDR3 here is CSVRPRDWDTQYF. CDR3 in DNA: TGCAGTGTGAGGCCTCGGGATTGGGATACGCAGTATTTT.

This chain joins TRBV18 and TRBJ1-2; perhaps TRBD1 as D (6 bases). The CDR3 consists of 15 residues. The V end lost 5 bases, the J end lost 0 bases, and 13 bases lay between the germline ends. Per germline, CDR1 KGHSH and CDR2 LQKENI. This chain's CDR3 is CASSSPQGANYGYTF. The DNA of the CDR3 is TGTGCCAGCTCATCTCCACAGGGAGCTAACTATGGCTACACCTTC.

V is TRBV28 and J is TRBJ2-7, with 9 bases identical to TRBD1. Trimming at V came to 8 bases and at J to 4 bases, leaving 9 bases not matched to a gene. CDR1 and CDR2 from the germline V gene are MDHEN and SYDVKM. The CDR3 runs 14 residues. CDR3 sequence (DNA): TGTGCCAGCTCCTTACAGGGGGCCTATTACGAGCAGTACTTC. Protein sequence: CASSLQGAYYEQYF.

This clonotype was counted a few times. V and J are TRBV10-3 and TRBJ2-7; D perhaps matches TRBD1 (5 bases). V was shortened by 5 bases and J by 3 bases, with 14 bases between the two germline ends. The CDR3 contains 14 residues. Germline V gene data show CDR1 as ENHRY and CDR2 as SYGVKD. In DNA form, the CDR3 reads TGTGCCATCAGTCCTACAGGCGCGCTCTACGAGCAGTACTTC. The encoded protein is CAISPTGALYEQYF.

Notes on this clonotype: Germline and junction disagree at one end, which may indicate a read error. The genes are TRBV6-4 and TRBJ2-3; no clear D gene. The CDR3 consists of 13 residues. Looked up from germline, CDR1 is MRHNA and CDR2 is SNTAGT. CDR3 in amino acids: CACSPSSTDTQYF. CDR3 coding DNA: TGTGCCTGCAGCCCCAGTAGCACAGATACGCAGTATTTT.

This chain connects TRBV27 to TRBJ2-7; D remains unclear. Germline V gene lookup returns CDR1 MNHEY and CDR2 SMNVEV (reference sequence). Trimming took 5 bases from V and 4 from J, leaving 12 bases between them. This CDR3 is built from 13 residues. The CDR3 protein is CASSVVQDYEQYF. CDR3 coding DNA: TGTGCCAGCAGTGTAGTTCAAGATTACGAGCAGTACTTC.

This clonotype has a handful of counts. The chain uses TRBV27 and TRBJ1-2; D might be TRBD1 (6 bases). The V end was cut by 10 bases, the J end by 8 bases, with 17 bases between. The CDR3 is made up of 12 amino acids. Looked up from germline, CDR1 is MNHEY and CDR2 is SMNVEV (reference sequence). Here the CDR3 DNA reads TGTGCCACCCGAAGGGGGGTGAAGGGCTACACCTTC. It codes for CATRRGVKGYTF.

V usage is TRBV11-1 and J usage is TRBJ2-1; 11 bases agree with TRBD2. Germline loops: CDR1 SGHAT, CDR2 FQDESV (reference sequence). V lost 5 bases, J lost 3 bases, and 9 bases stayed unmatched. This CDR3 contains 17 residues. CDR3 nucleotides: TGTGCCAGCAGCGCAACCCTCCTAGCGGGGGGCTACAATGAGCAGTTCTTC. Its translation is CASSATLLAGGYNEQFF.

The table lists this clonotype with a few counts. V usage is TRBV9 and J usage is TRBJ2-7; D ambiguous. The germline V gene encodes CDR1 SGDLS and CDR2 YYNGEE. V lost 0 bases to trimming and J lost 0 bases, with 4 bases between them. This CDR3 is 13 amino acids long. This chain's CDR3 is CASSVGVSYEQYF. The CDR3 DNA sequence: TGTGCCAGCAGCGTAGGGGTCTCCTACGAGCAGTACTTC.

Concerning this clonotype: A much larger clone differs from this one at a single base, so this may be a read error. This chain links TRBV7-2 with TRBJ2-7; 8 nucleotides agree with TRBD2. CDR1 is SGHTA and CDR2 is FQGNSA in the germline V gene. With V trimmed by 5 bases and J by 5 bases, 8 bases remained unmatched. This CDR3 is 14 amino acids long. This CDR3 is CASSREGTGDEQYF. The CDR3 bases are TGTGCCAGCAGCCGGGAGGGGACCGGGGACGAGCAGTACTTC.

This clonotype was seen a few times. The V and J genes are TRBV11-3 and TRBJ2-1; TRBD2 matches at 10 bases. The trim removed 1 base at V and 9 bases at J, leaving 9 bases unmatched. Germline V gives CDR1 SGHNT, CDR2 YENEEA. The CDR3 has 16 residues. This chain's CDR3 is CASSLGASGGLSEQFF. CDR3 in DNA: TGTGCCAGCAGCTTAGGGGCTAGCGGGGGCCTTAGTGAGCAGTTCTTC.

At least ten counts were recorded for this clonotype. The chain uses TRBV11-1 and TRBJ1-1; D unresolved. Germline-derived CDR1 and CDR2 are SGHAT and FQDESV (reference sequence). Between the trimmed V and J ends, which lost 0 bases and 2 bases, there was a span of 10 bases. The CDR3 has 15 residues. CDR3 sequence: CASSLAMAGNTEAFF. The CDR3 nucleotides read TGTGCCAGCAGCTTAGCGATGGCGGGAAACACTGAAGCTTTCTTT.

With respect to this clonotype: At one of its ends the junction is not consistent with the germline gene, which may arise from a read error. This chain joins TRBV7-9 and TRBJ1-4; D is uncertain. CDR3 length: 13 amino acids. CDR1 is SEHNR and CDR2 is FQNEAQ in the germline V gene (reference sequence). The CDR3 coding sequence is TGTGCCTCCAGGACCCCTCTTAATGAAAAGCTGTTTTTT. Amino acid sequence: CASRTPLNEKLFF. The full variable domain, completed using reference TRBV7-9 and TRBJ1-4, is DTGVSQNPRHKITKRGQNVTFRCDPISEHNRLYWYRQTLGQGPEFLTYFQNEAQLEKSRLLSDRFSAERPKGSFSTLEIQRTEQGDSAMYLCASRTPLNEKLFFGSGTQLSVL.

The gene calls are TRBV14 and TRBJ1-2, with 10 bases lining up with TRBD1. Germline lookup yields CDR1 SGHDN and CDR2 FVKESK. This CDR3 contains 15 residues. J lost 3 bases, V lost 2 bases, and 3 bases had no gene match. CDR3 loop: CASSQQTGGDYGYTF. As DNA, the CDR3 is TGTGCCAGCAGCCAACAGACAGGGGGCGACTATGGCTACACCTTC. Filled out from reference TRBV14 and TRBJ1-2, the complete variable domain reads EAGVTQFPSHSVIEKGQTVTLRCDPISGHDNLYWYRRVMGKEIKFLLHFVKESKQDESGMPNNRFLAERTGGTYSTLKVQPAELEDSGVYFCASSQQTGGDYGYTFGSGTRLTVV.

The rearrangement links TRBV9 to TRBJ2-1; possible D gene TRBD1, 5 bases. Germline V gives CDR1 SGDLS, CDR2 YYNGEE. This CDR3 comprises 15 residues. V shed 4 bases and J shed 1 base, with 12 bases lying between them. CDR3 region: CASSTGPDSYNEQFF. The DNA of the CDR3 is TGTGCCAGCAGCACAGGACCCGATTCCTACAATGAGCAGTTCTTC. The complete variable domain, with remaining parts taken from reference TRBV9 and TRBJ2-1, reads DSGVTQTPKHLITATGQRVTLRCSPRSGDLSVYWYQQSLDQGLQFLIQYYNGEERAKGNILERFSAQQFPDLHSELNLSSLELGDSALYFCASSTGPDSYNEQFFGPGTRLTVL.

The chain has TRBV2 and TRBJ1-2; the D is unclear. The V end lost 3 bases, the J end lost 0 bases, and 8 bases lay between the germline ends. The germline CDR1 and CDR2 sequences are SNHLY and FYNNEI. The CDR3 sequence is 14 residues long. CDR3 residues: CASSENLSNYGYTF. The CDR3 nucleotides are TGTGCCAGCAGTGAGAACCTTTCTAACTATGGCTACACCTTC.

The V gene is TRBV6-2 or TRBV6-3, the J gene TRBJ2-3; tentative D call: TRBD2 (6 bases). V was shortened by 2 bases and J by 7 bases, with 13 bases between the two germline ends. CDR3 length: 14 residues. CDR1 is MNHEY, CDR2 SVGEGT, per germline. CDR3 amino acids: CASSYGGTFYTQYF. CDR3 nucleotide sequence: TGTGCCAGCAGTTACGGAGGGACTTTTTATACGCAGTATTTT.

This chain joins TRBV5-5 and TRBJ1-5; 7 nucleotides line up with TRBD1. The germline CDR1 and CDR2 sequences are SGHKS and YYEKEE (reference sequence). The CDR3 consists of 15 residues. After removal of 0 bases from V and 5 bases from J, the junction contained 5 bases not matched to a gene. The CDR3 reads CASSLARDSDQPQHF. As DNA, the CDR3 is TGTGCCAGCAGCTTGGCCCGGGACAGCGATCAGCCCCAGCATTTT.

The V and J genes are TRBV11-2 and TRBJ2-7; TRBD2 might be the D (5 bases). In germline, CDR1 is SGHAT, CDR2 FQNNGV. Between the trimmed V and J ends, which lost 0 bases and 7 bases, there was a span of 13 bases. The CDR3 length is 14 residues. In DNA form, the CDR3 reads TGTGCCAGCAGCTTAGATATGGCCCCGGGGGAGCAGTACTTC. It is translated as CASSLDMAPGEQYF.

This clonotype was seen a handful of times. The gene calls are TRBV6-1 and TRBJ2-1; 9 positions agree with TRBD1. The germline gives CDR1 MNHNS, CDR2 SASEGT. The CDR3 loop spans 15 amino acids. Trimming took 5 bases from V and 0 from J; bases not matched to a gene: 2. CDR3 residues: CASSRDRASYNEQFF. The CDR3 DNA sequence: TGTGCCAGCAGTAGGGACAGGGCCTCCTACAATGAGCAGTTCTTC.

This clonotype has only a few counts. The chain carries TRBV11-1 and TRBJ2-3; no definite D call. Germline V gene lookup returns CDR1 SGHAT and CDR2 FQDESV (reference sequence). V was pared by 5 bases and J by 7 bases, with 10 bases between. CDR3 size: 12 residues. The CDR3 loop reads CASSPEGYTQYF. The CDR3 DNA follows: TGTGCCAGCAGCCCGGAAGGTTATACGCAGTATTTT.

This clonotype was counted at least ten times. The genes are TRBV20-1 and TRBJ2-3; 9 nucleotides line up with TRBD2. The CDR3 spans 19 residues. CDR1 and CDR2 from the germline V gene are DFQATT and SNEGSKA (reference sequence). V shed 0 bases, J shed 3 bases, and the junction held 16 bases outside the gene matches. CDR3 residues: CSARDPSGGGGARTDTQYF. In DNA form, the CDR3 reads TGCAGTGCTAGAGACCCTTCCGGAGGCGGGGGGGCACGGACAGATACGCAGTATTTT.

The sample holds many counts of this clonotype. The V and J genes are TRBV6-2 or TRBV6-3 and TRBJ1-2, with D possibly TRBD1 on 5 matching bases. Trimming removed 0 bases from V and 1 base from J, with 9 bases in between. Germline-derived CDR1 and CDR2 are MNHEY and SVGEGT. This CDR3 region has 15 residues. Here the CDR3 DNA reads TGTGCCAGCAGTTACTCGCCAGGGAGTAACTATGGCTACACCTTC. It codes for CASSYSPGSNYGYTF.

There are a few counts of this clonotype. The CDR3 region is CAWSVSSSTDTQYF. DNA of the CDR3: TGTGCCTGGAGTGTAAGTTCTAGCACAGATACGCAGTATTTT. This chain joins TRBV30 and TRBJ2-3; D gene unclear. This CDR3 region has 14 residues. Trimming stripped 0 bases from V and 0 bases from J, with 7 bases between. The V gene's germline CDR1 is GTSNPN and CDR2 SVGIG (reference sequence).

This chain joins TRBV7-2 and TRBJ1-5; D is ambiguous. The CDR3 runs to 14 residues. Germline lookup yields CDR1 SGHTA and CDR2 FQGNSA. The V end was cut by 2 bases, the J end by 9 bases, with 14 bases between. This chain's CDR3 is CASSLRPRAGPQHF. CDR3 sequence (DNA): TGTGCCAGCAGCTTAAGACCCCGCGCGGGGCCCCAGCATTTT.

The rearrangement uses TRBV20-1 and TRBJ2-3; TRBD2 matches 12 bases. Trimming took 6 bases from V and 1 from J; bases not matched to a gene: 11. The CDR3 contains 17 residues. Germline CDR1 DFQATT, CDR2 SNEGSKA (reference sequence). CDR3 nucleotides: TGCAGTGCCCAAATTCCTAGCGGGGGGGCCGGCACAGATACGCAGTATTTT. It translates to CSAQIPSGGAGTDTQYF.

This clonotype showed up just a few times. The CDR3 protein is CASSPPQGFRNTIYF. CDR3 DNA sequence: TGTGCCAGCAGCCCCCCACAGGGATTCAGAAACACCATATATTTT. The rearrangement links TRBV3-1 to TRBJ1-3; the D gene is possibly TRBD1 (6 bases). V dropped 4 bases and J dropped 5 bases, with 15 bases sitting between them. Germline CDR1 and CDR2: LGHDT and YNNKEL (reference sequence). CDR3 length equals 15 residues.

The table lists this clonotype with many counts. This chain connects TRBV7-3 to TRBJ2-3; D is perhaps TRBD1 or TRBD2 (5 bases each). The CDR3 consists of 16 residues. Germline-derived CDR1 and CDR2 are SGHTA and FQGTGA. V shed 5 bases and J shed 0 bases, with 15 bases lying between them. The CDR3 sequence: CASSQPGTASTDTQYF. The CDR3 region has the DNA TGTGCCAGCAGCCAGCCCGGGACGGCTAGCACAGATACGCAGTATTTT. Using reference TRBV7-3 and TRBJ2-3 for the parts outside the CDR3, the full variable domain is GAGVSQTPSNKVTEKGKYVELRCDPISGHTALYWYRQSLGQGPEFLIYFQGTGAADDSGLPNDRFFAVRPEGSVSTLKIQRTERGDSAVYLCASSQPGTASTDTQYFGPGTRLTVL.